These 19 T cell receptor beta chains share one sample of origin, sequenced in a study of blood T cell repertoires in COVID-19 (dated by TCRdb to 2020 to 2022). Libraries were constructed by the immunoSEQ multiplex PCR assay. What TCRdb holds here is the immuneACCESS table cut down to in-frame rearrangements. Part of the clones is not present; checked against another copy, under half of the missing clones reflect an unresolved V gene, and the others are unexplained. Counted in this sample were roughly 180,000 clones; about four fifths of them appeared once. 9.5% to 11% of the sample is taken by the ten largest. Sequenced material: peripheral blood. The receptors derive from a woman aged 35 to 49 with COVID-19, enrolled during active disease.

In nucleotides, the CDR3 is TGTGCCAGCAGCTGGGCGACAGGGGTGGGGACTGAAGCTTTCTTT. Residues: CASSWATGVGTEAFF. V is TRBV5-6 and J is TRBJ1-1; 8 positions match TRBD1. This CDR3 is 15 amino acids long. The V gene's germline CDR1 is SGHDT and CDR2 YYEEEE. With 3 bases clipped from V and 5 bases from J, the junction kept 9 bases outside the gene matches.

V and J are TRBV7-9 and TRBJ1-1; D not resolved. CDR1 SEHNR and CDR2 FQNEAQ come from the germline V gene (reference sequence). V was clipped by 2 bases and J by 5 bases, with 6 bases between them. This CDR3 comprises 12 residues. CDR3 sequence (DNA): TGTGCCAGCAGCTTATTTAGAACTGAAGCTTTCTTT. It yields the protein CASSLFRTEAFF. Complete variable domain (other parts from reference TRBV7-9 and TRBJ1-1): DTGVSQNPRHKITKRGQNVTFRCDPISEHNRLYWYRQTLGQGPEFLTYFQNEAQLEKSRLLSDRFSAERPKGSFSTLEIQRTEQGDSAMYLCASSLFRTEAFFGQGTRLTVV.

The chain recombines TRBV5-4 with TRBJ1-1, with TRBD1 identical over 11 bases. CDR3 length equals 16 residues. Germline V gene data show CDR1 as SGHNT and CDR2 as YYREEE (reference sequence). V lost 4 bases, J lost 4 bases, and 9 bases stayed unmatched. The CDR3 region is CASSRGDRGWATEAFF. DNA of the CDR3: TGTGCCAGCAGCCGTGGGGACAGGGGGTGGGCCACTGAAGCTTTCTTT.

The CDR3: CASSIVGDTEAFF. In DNA form, the CDR3 reads TGTGCCAGCAGTATTGTAGGGGACACTGAAGCTTTCTTT. This chain joins TRBV3-1 (or the pseudogene TRBV3-2) and TRBJ1-1; weak D call: TRBD1 (5 bases). CDR1 and CDR2 from the germline V gene are LGHDT and YNNKEL (reference sequence). Trimming took off 6 bases at V and 3 bases at J, with 11 bases between the two ends. The CDR3 totals 13 residues.

J is TRBJ1-2 and V is TRBV6-1; 7 nucleotides match TRBD1. V shed 4 bases and J 8 bases; nucleotides not matched to a gene: 19. This CDR3 region has 17 residues. Germline assignment: CDR1 MNHNS and CDR2 SASEGT. The CDR3 coding sequence is TGTGCCAGCAGTGCTTCCCCCCTTCGACAGGGTAGTAAGGGCTACACCTTC. It yields the protein CASSASPLRQGSKGYTF.

V gene TRBV30 combines with J gene TRBJ1-3; D is unresolved. Germline lookup yields CDR1 GTSNPN and CDR2 SVGIG (reference sequence). Trimming left V 4 bases short and J 3 bases short, with 7 bases between. There are 12 residues in the CDR3. CDR3 coding DNA: TGTGCCTGGAAGAGGGTTGGAAACACCATATATTTT. It codes for CAWKRVGNTIYF.

V is TRBV19 and J is TRBJ2-6, with D tentatively TRBD1 (5 bases). Trimming cost V 5 bases and J 1 base, with 18 bases left between them. CDR1 LNHDA and CDR2 SQIVND come from the germline V gene (reference sequence). CDR3 size: 18 residues. Written as DNA, the CDR3 is TGTGCCAGTAGTCATTGGGGCCAAGGAAGGTCTGGGGCCAACGTCCTGACTTTC. Translating it yields CASSHWGQGRSGANVLTF.

The chain has TRBV5-4 and TRBJ2-4; TRBD2 is a possible D gene (7 bases). CDR1 and CDR2 from the germline V gene are SGHNT and YYREEE (reference sequence). This CDR3 comprises 15 residues. V was pared by 2 bases and J by 8 bases, with 17 bases between. The CDR3 DNA sequence: TGTGCCAGCAGCTTAGGGGGGGCCACGGTTGACATTCAGTACTTC. Amino acids: CASSLGGATVDIQYF.

This clone was detected only a few times. V is TRBV7-3 and J is TRBJ1-6; D perhaps matches TRBD1 (5 bases). The CDR3 consists of 16 residues. Per the germline V gene, CDR1 is SGHTA and CDR2 is FQGTGA. V lost 3 bases, J lost 9 bases, and 18 bases lay in between. The DNA for the CDR3 is TGTGCCAGCAGCTTCCGCGGCAGGACAATCCCTTCACCCCTCCACTTT. Translating it yields CASSFRGRTIPSPLHF.

The chain carries TRBV7-9 and TRBJ2-5; 7 bases align to TRBD2. Germline CDR1 is SEHNR and CDR2 is FQNEAQ (reference sequence). This CDR3 region has 14 residues. The junction had 5 bases not matched to a gene; V was cut back by 3 bases and J by 4 bases. The CDR3 is CASSLRGSGETQYF. The CDR3 DNA follows: TGTGCCAGCAGCTTGCGGGGGTCTGGAGAGACCCAGTACTTC.

The genes are TRBV30 and TRBJ1-2; D call uncertain. CDR1 and CDR2 (germline): GTSNPN, SVGIG (reference sequence). The CDR3 has 13 residues. Trimming removed 0 bases at V and 4 bases at J, with 9 bases between. The CDR3 spells CAWSVGEGYGYTF. Here the CDR3 DNA reads TGTGCCTGGAGTGTAGGAGAGGGCTATGGCTACACCTTC.

The chain carries TRBV2 and TRBJ2-1; possible D gene TRBD1, 6 bases. The length of the CDR3 is 13 residues. Germline CDR1 SNHLY, CDR2 FYNNEI. Trimming took 5 bases from V and 10 from J, leaving 15 bases between them. In DNA form, the CDR3 reads TGTGCCAGCAGTTCACCCAACAGGGCCGAGCAGTTCTTC. Protein: CASSSPNRAEQFF.

V is TRBV11-1 and J is TRBJ2-1, with 10 bases fitting TRBD2. The CDR3 consists of 14 residues. CDR1 and CDR2 from the germline V gene are SGHAT and FQDESV (reference sequence). The ends lost 4 bases at V and 9 bases at J; junction bases unmatched: 6. The CDR3 DNA sequence: TGTGCCAGCAGCTACTCTAGCGGGAGCACTGAGCAGTTCTTC. Residues: CASSYSSGSTEQFF.

This clone has only one observation. The gene calls are TRBV6-5 and TRBJ2-1, with 7 bases matching TRBD2. The CDR3 has 16 amino acids. Germline CDR1 MNHEY, CDR2 SVGAGI. Trimming removed 0 bases from V and 7 bases from J; junction bases left unmatched: 9. The CDR3 here is CASSYSSGGQLNEQFF. The CDR3 region has the DNA TGTGCCAGCAGTTACTCTTCGGGAGGCCAACTGAATGAGCAGTTCTTC.

This chain uses TRBV29-1 with TRBJ2-1, with 11 positions matching TRBD1. The CDR3 sequence is 15 residues long. V trimming: 6 bases; J trimming: 3 bases; junction bases outside the gene matches: 7. Germline CDR1 SQVTM, CDR2 ANQGSEA. CDR3 sequence: CSVDRGLKHYNEQFF. CDR3 nucleotides: TGCAGCGTGGACAGGGGGCTCAAGCACTACAATGAGCAGTTCTTC.

The V gene is TRBV5-5, the J gene TRBJ1-1; D is ambiguous. CDR3 length: 13 amino acids. CDR1 is SGHKS, CDR2 YYEKEE, per germline (reference sequence). Trimming removed 1 base from V and 1 base from J, with 5 bases in between. The CDR3 coding sequence is TGTGCCAGCAGCTTGTCGTCGAACACTGAAGCTTTCTTT. Its protein product is CASSLSSNTEAFF.

The rearrangement uses TRBV5-1 and TRBJ2-2, with TRBD1 matching 8 bases. The length of the CDR3 is 15 residues. CDR1 SGHRS and CDR2 YFSETQ come from the germline V gene. V was clipped by 5 bases and J by 1 base; unmatched bases: 4. The chain's CDR3 is CASRGGTGNTGELFF. The CDR3 DNA reads TGCGCCAGCAGGGGCGGGACAGGGAACACCGGGGAGCTGTTTTTT. Drawing the rest from reference TRBV5-1 and TRBJ2-2, the complete variable domain is KAGVTQTPRYLIKTRGQQVTLSCSPISGHRSVSWYQQTPGQGLQFLFEYFSETQRNKGNFPGRFSGRQFSNSRSEMNVSTLELGDSALYLCASRGGTGNTGELFFGEGSRLTVL.

J is TRBJ1-2 and V is TRBV27, with D tentatively TRBD1 (5 bases). CDR3 length equals 13 residues. Germline CDR1 MNHEY, CDR2 SMNVEV (reference sequence). V lost 0 bases, J lost 8 bases, and 10 bases lay in between. The CDR3 DNA reads as TGTGCCAGCAGTTTATCGGCGGGGGGAGGCTACACCTTC. It codes for CASSLSAGGGYTF.

This rearrangement joins TRBV7-3 to TRBJ2-3, with 8 bases matching TRBD1. The CDR3 has 16 amino acids. The germline CDR1 and CDR2 sequences are SGHTA and FQGTGA. With V trimmed by 2 bases and J by 4 bases, 8 bases remained unmatched. The CDR3 loop is CASSLGDRRAADTQYF. The CDR3 region has the DNA TGTGCCAGCAGCTTAGGGGACAGGCGGGCGGCAGATACGCAGTATTTT.